This T cell receptor (beta chain) is drawn from a study of blood T cell repertoires in COVID-19. At the level of the study: From T cells, B-cell-depleted T cells, or PBMCs came the material, which was cDNA or gDNA.

V was clipped by 4 bases and J by 8 bases; unmatched bases: 5. CDR3 length: 14 residues. Per the germline V gene, CDR1 is LGHDT and CDR2 is YNNKEL (reference sequence). Measured with immunoSEQ multiplex PCR; TCRdb has only the in-frame clones, and not every one. The profile shows approximately 120,000 clones, around 85% of them singletons. This sequence originates from a woman of 80 years or more with COVID-19, enrolled during active disease. Sequenced: peripheral blood. The genes are TRBV3-1 (or the pseudogene TRBV3-2) and TRBJ2-1; TRBD2 matches 10 bases. Written as DNA, the CDR3 is TGTGCCAGCAGCCGTGGGACTAGCGTTTATGAGCAGTTCTTC. It is translated as CASSRGTSVYEQFF.